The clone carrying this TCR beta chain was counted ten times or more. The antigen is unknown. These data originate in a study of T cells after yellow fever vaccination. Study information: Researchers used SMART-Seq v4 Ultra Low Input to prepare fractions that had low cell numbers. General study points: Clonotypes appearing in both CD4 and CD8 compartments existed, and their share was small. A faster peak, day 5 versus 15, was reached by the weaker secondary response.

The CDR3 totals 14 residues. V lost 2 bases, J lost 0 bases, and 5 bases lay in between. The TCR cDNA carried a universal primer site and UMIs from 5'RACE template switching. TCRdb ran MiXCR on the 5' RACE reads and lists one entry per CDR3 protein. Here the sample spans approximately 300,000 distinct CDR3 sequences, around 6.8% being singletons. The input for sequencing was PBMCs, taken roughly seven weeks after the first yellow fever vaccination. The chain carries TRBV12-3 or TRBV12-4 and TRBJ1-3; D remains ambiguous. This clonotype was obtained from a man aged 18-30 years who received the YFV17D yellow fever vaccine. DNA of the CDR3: TGTGCCAGCAGTTTACGACACTCTGGAAACACCATATATTTT. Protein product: CASSLRHSGNTIYF.